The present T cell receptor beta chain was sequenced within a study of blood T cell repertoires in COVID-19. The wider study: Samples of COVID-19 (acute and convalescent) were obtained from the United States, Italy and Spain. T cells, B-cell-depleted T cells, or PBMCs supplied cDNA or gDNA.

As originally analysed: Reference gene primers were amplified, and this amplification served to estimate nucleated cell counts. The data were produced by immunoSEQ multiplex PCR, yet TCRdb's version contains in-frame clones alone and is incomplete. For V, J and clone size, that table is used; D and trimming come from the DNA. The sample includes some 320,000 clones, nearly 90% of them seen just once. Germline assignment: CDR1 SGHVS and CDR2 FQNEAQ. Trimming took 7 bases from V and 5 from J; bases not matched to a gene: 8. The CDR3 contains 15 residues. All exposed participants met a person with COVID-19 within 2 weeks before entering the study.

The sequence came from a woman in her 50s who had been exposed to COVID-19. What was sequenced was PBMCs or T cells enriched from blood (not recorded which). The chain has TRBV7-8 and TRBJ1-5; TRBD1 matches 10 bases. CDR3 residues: CASNRDRGPYQPQHF. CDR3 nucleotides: TGTGCCAGCAACCGGGACAGGGGCCCTTATCAGCCCCAGCATTTT.